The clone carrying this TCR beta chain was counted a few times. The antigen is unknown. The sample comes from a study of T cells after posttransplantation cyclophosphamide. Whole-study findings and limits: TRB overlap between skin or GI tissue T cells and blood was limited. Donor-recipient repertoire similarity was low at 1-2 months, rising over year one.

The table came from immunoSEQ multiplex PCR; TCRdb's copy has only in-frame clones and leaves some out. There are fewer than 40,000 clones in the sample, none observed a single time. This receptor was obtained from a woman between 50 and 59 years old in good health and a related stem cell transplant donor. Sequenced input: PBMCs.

The CDR3 sequence: CASSIVWDRAGETQYF. CDR3 DNA: TGTGCCAGTAGTATAGTATGGGACAGGGCCGGAGAGACCCAGTACTTC. The chain uses TRBV19 and TRBJ2-5, with 9 bases that match TRBD1. Germline CDR1 LNHDA, CDR2 SQIVND (reference sequence). The junction had 7 bases not matched to a gene; V was cut back by 1 base and J by 4 bases. The CDR3 runs 16 residues.